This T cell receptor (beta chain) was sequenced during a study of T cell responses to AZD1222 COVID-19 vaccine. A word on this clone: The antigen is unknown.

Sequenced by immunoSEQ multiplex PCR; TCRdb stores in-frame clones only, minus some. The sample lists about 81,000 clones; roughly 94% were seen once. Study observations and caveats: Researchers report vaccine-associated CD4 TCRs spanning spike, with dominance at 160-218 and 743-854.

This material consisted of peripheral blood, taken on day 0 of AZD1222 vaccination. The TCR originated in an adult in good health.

CDR3 bases: TGTGCCAGCAGTTTAATGGCCTCACCCCTCCACTTT. Its translation is CASSLMASPLHF. The V gene is TRBV28, the J gene TRBJ1-6; D is ambiguous. The V end was cut by 2 bases, the J end by 10 bases, with 6 bases between. The CDR3 is 12 amino acids. The germline gives CDR1 MDHEN, CDR2 SYDVKM.